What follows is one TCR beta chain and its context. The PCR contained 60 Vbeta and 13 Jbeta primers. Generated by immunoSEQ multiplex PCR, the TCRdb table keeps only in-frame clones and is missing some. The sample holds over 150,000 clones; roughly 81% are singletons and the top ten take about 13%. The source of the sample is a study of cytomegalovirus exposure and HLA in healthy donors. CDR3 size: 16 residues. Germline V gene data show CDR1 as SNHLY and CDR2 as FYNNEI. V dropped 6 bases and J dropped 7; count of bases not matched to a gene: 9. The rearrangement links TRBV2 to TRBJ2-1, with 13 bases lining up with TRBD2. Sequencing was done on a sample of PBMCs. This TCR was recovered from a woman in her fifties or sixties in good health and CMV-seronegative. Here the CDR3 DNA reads TGTGCCAGCAGAGTGGAAAAACTAGCGGGAGGGAATGAGCAGTTCTTC. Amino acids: CASRVEKLAGGNEQFF.